The following is a TCR beta chain sequence with its context. This CDR3 is 15 amino acids long. V was shortened by 3 bases and J by 4 bases, with 13 bases between the two germline ends. Germline values: CDR1 SGHRS, CDR2 YFSETQ. The table came from immunoSEQ multiplex PCR; TCRdb's copy has only in-frame clones and leaves some out. The sample yields around 55,000 clones, around four fifths seen once. Chemo-refractory metastatic non-small-cell lung cancer patients were treated with focal radiation plus CTLA-4 blockade with ipilimumab. The data were obtained in a study of radiotherapy plus CTLA-4 blockade in lung cancer.

Sequencing used peripheral blood, obtained from a patient treated with radiotherapy plus ipilimumab. The sequence came from a human donor with non-small cell lung cancer whose response to radiotherapy plus ipilimumab could not be evaluated. The rearrangement uses TRBV5-1 and TRBJ2-2, with D perhaps matching TRBD1 (5 bases). The chain's CDR3 is CASSWGRVVTGELFF. The CDR3 region has the DNA TGCGCCAGCAGCTGGGGCCGGGTGGTCACCGGGGAGCTGTTTTTT.